Listed below are T cell receptor beta chains from one sample, sequenced in a study of shared clonotypes between healthy human individuals. Here immunoSEQ multiplex PCR was the method, and the copy in TCRdb shows in-frame clones only, minus some. Of fewer than 2.5 million clones in the sample, 80% to 95% were seen once. The sample was naive CD4+ T cells from PBMCs. The receptors originated from a man between 18 and 35 years old in good health. Some clones in this sample may be carry-over from other donors' samples. Each CDR3 is given with its conserved first and last residue. Fields, in order: V gene, J gene, CDR3 protein.

v_gene: TRBV4-2; j_gene: TRBJ1-6; CDR3aa: CASSINQDREGSPLHF
v_gene: TRBV6-1; j_gene: TRBJ2-3; CDR3aa: CASSDRSGSSSTDTQYF
v_gene: TRBV18; j_gene: TRBJ2-2; CDR3aa: CASSPAGRSGGELFF
v_gene: TRBV29-1; j_gene: TRBJ2-1; CDR3aa: CSVRRDRAYNEQFF
v_gene: TRBV5-1; j_gene: TRBJ2-1; CDR3aa: CASSPTSLGNEQFF
v_gene: TRBV5-4; j_gene: TRBJ2-7; CDR3aa: CASSRTRGNEQYF
v_gene: TRBV7-6; j_gene: TRBJ1-1; CDR3aa: CASSLAGVPRGTEAFF
v_gene: TRBV28; j_gene: TRBJ2-2; CDR3aa: CATQREENTGELFF
v_gene: TRBV5-4; j_gene: TRBJ1-1; CDR3aa: CASSRAGRGDTEAFF
v_gene: TRBV5-4; j_gene: TRBJ1-2; CDR3aa: CASTPDQIGYTF
v_gene: TRBV4-3; j_gene: TRBJ2-5; CDR3aa: CASSQDPVWETQYF
v_gene: TRBV10-3; j_gene: TRBJ1-5; CDR3aa: CATGIDPTQSNQPQHF
v_gene: TRBV29-1; j_gene: TRBJ1-3; CDR3aa: CSIRDYARNTIYF
v_gene: TRBV12-5; j_gene: TRBJ1-2; CDR3aa: CASGPGQGRGYGYTF
v_gene: TRBV5-6; j_gene: TRBJ2-7; CDR3aa: CASSQLAPPYEQYF
v_gene: TRBV4-2; j_gene: TRBJ2-2; CDR3aa: CASSQDRWTRETGELFF
v_gene: TRBV2; j_gene: TRBJ2-7; CDR3aa: CASSRTGGSYEQYF
v_gene: TRBV19; j_gene: TRBJ1-5; CDR3aa: CASSIVGVYSNQPQHF
v_gene: TRBV5-4; j_gene: TRBJ1-3; CDR3aa: CASSQKGRDSNTIYF
v_gene: TRBV27; j_gene: TRBJ2-1; CDR3aa: CASRGLAATDNEQFF
v_gene: TRBV11-2; j_gene: .; CDR3aa: CASSLAQGGSGSLEQYF
v_gene: TRBV2; j_gene: .; CDR3aa: CASTGLGSYEQYF
v_gene: TRBV6-5; j_gene: TRBJ2-1; CDR3aa: CASRNERGIYNEQFF
v_gene: TRBV18; j_gene: TRBJ2-2; CDR3aa: CASSPVGTGYTGELFF
v_gene: TRBV4-1; j_gene: TRBJ1-3; CDR3aa: CASSLDITSGNTIYF
v_gene: TRBV6-6; j_gene: TRBJ2-1; CDR3aa: CATTPGLAGYNEQFF
v_gene: TRBV19; j_gene: TRBJ2-7; CDR3aa: CASSGLAGEGAYEQYF
v_gene: TRBV2; j_gene: TRBJ2-1; CDR3aa: CASSFTSTGVGEQFF
v_gene: TRBV19; j_gene: TRBJ1-5; CDR3aa: CASSTDREMSNQPQHF
v_gene: TRBV28; j_gene: TRBJ1-4; CDR3aa: CASSTTLGDSFNEKLFF
v_gene: TRBV4-1; j_gene: TRBJ2-1; CDR3aa: CASSPQNRGLAREQFF
v_gene: TRBV18; j_gene: TRBJ2-2; CDR3aa: CASSPQVAGELFF
v_gene: TRBV5-1; j_gene: TRBJ2-5; CDR3aa: CASSSGTYQETQYF
v_gene: TRBV6-5; j_gene: TRBJ2-3; CDR3aa: CASSYGAGDTQYF
v_gene: TRBV6-1; j_gene: TRBJ2-5; CDR3aa: CASSEGGTVETQYF
v_gene: TRBV19; j_gene: TRBJ1-4; CDR3aa: CASSTRPNDHEKLFF
v_gene: TRBV10-3; j_gene: TRBJ1-1; CDR3aa: CAITPAGRGTEAFF
v_gene: TRBV4-3; j_gene: TRBJ2-3; CDR3aa: CASSQGLAVALFTDTQYF
v_gene: TRBV5-1; j_gene: TRBJ2-7; CDR3aa: CASSPPARQDSYEQYF
v_gene: TRBV2; j_gene: TRBJ2-7; CDR3aa: CASSEMGSSGPYF
v_gene: TRBV28; j_gene: TRBJ1-4; CDR3aa: CATRSGTGSEKLFF
v_gene: TRBV27; j_gene: TRBJ1-3; CDR3aa: CASSSPTGNSGNTIYF
v_gene: TRBV6-5; j_gene: TRBJ1-1; CDR3aa: CASREQGNTEAFF
v_gene: TRBV28; j_gene: TRBJ2-7; CDR3aa: CASSLRRQYTNYEQYF
v_gene: TRBV6-1; j_gene: TRBJ1-4; CDR3aa: CASNHRPTNEKLFF
v_gene: TRBV4-1; j_gene: TRBJ1-4; CDR3aa: CASSQEGRGKLFF
v_gene: TRBV1; j_gene: TRBJ2-6; CDR3aa: CTSSLRTLRTSGRGPGSGANVLTF
v_gene: TRBV30; j_gene: TRBJ2-1; CDR3aa: CAWSPGTGGPYNEQFF
v_gene: TRBV5-8; j_gene: TRBJ1-3; CDR3aa: CASSLIRYRNTIYF
v_gene: TRBV4-2; j_gene: TRBJ2-3; CDR3aa: CASSQERLEALRSDTQYF
v_gene: TRBV28; j_gene: TRBJ2-6; CDR3aa: CASSSPAWPGANVLTF
v_gene: TRBV2; j_gene: TRBJ2-3; CDR3aa: CASNNKDSRSFTDTQYF
v_gene: TRBV14; j_gene: TRBJ2-3; CDR3aa: CASSRTSGAATDTQYF
v_gene: TRBV27; j_gene: TRBJ2-2; CDR3aa: CASSFLRDYPFSVTGELFF
v_gene: TRBV11-2; j_gene: TRBJ2-1; CDR3aa: CASSPMGEQFF
v_gene: TRBV28; j_gene: TRBJ2-3; CDR3aa: CASRPIAGGPLGTDTQYF
v_gene: TRBV28; j_gene: TRBJ1-5; CDR3aa: CASTAGPGLGSNQPQHF
v_gene: TRBV7-3; j_gene: TRBJ2-7; CDR3aa: CASSFYPGQFYEQYF
v_gene: TRBV9; j_gene: TRBJ2-7; CDR3aa: CASSVAPGYEQYF
v_gene: TRBV15; j_gene: TRBJ2-5; CDR3aa: CATSRDEWDRGIETQYF